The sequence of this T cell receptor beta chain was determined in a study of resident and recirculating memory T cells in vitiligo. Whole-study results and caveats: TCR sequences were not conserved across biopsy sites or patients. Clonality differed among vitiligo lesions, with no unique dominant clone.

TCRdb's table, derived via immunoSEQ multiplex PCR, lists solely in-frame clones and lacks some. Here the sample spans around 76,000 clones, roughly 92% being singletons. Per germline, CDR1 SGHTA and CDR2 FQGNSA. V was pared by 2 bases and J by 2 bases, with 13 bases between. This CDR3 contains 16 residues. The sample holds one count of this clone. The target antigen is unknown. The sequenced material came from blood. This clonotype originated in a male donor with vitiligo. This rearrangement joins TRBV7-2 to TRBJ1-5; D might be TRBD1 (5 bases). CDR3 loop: CASSLLSQGGNQPQHF. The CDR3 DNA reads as TGTGCCAGCAGCTTATTGTCTCAGGGTGGCAATCAGCCCCAGCATTTT.